One sample yielded the 5 T cell receptor beta chains listed below, sequenced in a study of T cells in Graves' hyperthyroidism and ophthalmopathy. The investigators amplified TCR beta CDR3 regions from RNA transcripts. When the TCR CDR3 underwent first-round RT-PCR, the HTBI primer set was used. Each CDR3 protein gets one entry after TCRdb re-called the multiplex PCR reads with MiXCR. There are some 400,000 distinct CDR3 sequences in the sample; approximately 15% occur only once, and 9.5% to 12% lies in the top ten. Sequencing was performed on blood. These receptor sequences come from a woman aged 55-69 years with Graves' hyperthyroidism.

This clonotype was detected many times. The rearrangement links TRBV6-2 or TRBV6-3 to TRBJ2-1; TRBD2 might be the D (5 bases). Trimming left V 8 bases short and J 6 bases short, with 17 bases between. The length of the CDR3 is 14 residues. Germline V CDR1 and CDR2: MNHEY, SVGEGT. This CDR3 is CASSAPLRVNEQFF. CDR3 coding DNA: TGTGCCAGCTCTGCCCCGCTGAGGGTCAATGAGCAGTTCTTC.

This clonotype appeared many times. J is TRBJ2-1 and V is TRBV2; perhaps TRBD2 as D (6 bases). Trimming removed 2 bases from V and 3 bases from J, with 8 bases in between. This CDR3 is 14 amino acids long. Germline-derived CDR1 and CDR2 are SNHLY and FYNNEI. The CDR3, as DNA: TGTGCCAGCAGTGAAACGGGAGACTACAATGAGCAGTTCTTC. It codes for CASSETGDYNEQFF. Filled out from reference TRBV2 and TRBJ2-1, the complete variable domain reads EPEVTQTPSHQVTQMGQEVILRCVPISNHLYFYWYRQILGQKVEFLVSFYNNEISEKSEIFDDQFSVERPDGSNFTLKIRSTKLEDSAMYFCASSETGDYNEQFFGPGTRLTVL.

This clonotype was seen many times. The V and J genes are TRBV20-1 and TRBJ2-1, with a tentative D call TRBD1 (5 bases). CDR1 and CDR2 (germline): DFQATT, SNEGSKA (reference sequence). The CDR3 is 15 residues long. Deletions cut 3 bases from V and 0 bases from J, with 12 bases between. This CDR3 is CSARTAIGSYNEQFF. CDR3 nucleotide sequence: TGCAGTGCTAGGACAGCAATAGGCTCCTACAATGAGCAGTTCTTC.

Many counts were recorded for this clonotype. The V call is TRBV9, the J call TRBJ2-2, with D maybe TRBD2 (7 bases). Trimming stripped 4 bases from V and 5 bases from J, with 18 bases between. Germline loops: CDR1 SGDLS, CDR2 YYNGEE. The length of the CDR3 is 16 residues. DNA of the CDR3: TGTGCCAGCAGCCTTCTAGGGGGGGCGGAAACCGGGGAGCTGTTTTTT. This codes for CASSLLGGAETGELFF.

This clonotype showed up many times. The J gene is TRBJ2-3, the V gene TRBV20-1; no reliable D call. The CDR3 has 13 residues. CDR1 and CDR2 from the germline V gene are DFQATT and SNEGSKA (reference sequence). The V and J ends lost 6 bases and 2 bases respectively, with 12 bases between them. For the CDR3, the DNA is TGCAGTGCGCCGATTAGCTACACAGATACGCAGTATTTT. Encoded protein: CSAPISYTDTQYF.